These 22 T cell receptor beta chains came from one sample sequenced in a study of naive and memory T cell subsets. Two oligonucleotides, mixed equimolar, formed the beta constant-region primer covering TRBC1 and TRBC2. From the UMI-ligation and nested PCR reads, TCRdb called clonotypes with MiXCR, one entry per CDR3 protein. This table holds approximately 89,000 distinct CDR3 sequences, 7% found once. Input material: central memory CD4+ T cells from blood. All receptors come from a human donor in good health.

At least ten counts were recorded for this clonotype. This chain uses TRBV6-2 or TRBV6-3 with TRBJ1-5; weak D call: TRBD1 (5 bases). Germline V gives CDR1 MNHEY, CDR2 SVGEGT. V lost 6 bases, J lost 7 bases, and 16 bases lay in between. CDR3 length equals 14 residues. The CDR3 nucleotides read TGTGCCAGCAGCGGCGGAGCAGGGTGGCAGCCCCAGCATTTT. This codes for CASSGGAGWQPQHF.

This clonotype has just a few counts. The chain carries TRBV7-9 and TRBJ2-7; 12 bases align to TRBD2. Per the germline V gene, CDR1 is SEHNR and CDR2 is FQNEAQ (reference sequence). V lost 8 bases, J lost 4 bases, and 6 bases stayed unmatched. The CDR3 runs 14 residues. The DNA for the CDR3 is TGTGCCAGCCGGGCGACTAGCGGGAGTTACGAGCAGTACTTC. As protein: CASRATSGSYEQYF.

This clonotype was counted a few times. J is TRBJ1-3 and V is TRBV10-2; TRBD1 agrees at 7 bases. The ends lost 3 bases at V and 0 bases at J; junction bases unmatched: 5. The germline V gene has CDR1 WSHSY and CDR2 SAAADI. CDR3 length: 16 amino acids. Here the CDR3 DNA reads TGCGCCAGCAGTGAATTATACAGGGGCTCTGGAAACACCATATATTTT. This codes for CASSELYRGSGNTIYF.

This clonotype came up many times. The chain recombines TRBV12-3 or TRBV12-4 with TRBJ1-5; no definite D call. The CDR3 sequence is 15 residues long. Trimming pared 4 bases from V and 1 base from J, leaving 11 bases between. The CDR3 loop is CASSSTTYSNQPQHF. The CDR3 DNA reads as TGTGCCAGCAGTTCGACAACCTACAGCAATCAGCCCCAGCATTTT.

The table lists this clonotype with a few counts. This CDR3 is CASSLAPPSGGRSYNEQFF. The CDR3 DNA sequence: TGCGCCAGCAGCTTGGCGCCCCCTAGCGGGGGGCGCTCCTACAATGAGCAGTTCTTC. The rearrangement joins TRBV5-1 to TRBJ2-1; 11 bases fit TRBD2. V lost 0 bases to trimming and J lost 0 bases; unmatched junction nucleotides: 8. Per germline, CDR1 SGHRS and CDR2 YFSETQ. The length of the CDR3 is 19 residues.

This clonotype has ten or more counts. V gene TRBV20-1 combines with J gene TRBJ1-1, with D unresolved. The CDR3 spans 12 residues. Trimming pared 6 bases from V and 1 base from J, leaving 9 bases between. Germline assignment: CDR1 DFQATT and CDR2 SNEGSKA (reference sequence). This CDR3 is CSAHAPNTEAFF. As DNA, the CDR3 is TGCAGTGCACACGCCCCGAACACTGAAGCTTTCTTT.

The J gene is TRBJ2-7, the V gene TRBV27, with D possibly being TRBD2 (6 bases). V was clipped by 7 bases and J by 6 bases, with 19 bases between them. The CDR3 sequence is 14 residues long. Germline V gene lookup returns CDR1 MNHEY and CDR2 SMNVEV (reference sequence). CDR3 nucleotide sequence: TGTGCCAGCAACGCGAGACGGGACTCGGGCGAGCAGTACTTC. Its protein product is CASNARRDSGEQYF.

The table lists this clonotype with a few counts. The chain couples TRBV12-3 or TRBV12-4 to TRBJ2-3, with 9 bases aligning to TRBD2. Germline trimming cut 6 bases from V and 4 bases from J; bases unmatched to any gene: 8. The CDR3 contains 15 residues. CDR3 region: CASRPIAGVADTQYF. In DNA, the CDR3 is TGTGCCAGCAGACCCATAGCGGGAGTAGCAGATACGCAGTATTTT.

This clonotype was observed many times. This sequence joins TRBV13 and TRBJ1-3; D may be TRBD1 (6 bases). The CDR3 has 15 residues. Germline V gene data show CDR1 as PRHDT and CDR2 as FYEKMQ (reference sequence). V was pared by 4 bases and J by 0 bases, with 10 bases between. CDR3 loop: CASSYGQTSGNTIYF. The CDR3 nucleotides are TGTGCCAGCAGCTACGGACAGACCTCTGGAAACACCATATATTTT.

This chain uses TRBV28 with TRBJ2-5; D not resolved. There are 14 residues in the CDR3. V shed 3 bases and J shed 1 base, with 9 bases lying between them. Germline CDR1 is MDHEN and CDR2 is SYDVKM. CDR3 DNA: TGTGCCAGCAGTTTTAGCAGGAGCCAAGAGACCCAGTACTTC. It translates to CASSFSRSQETQYF.

This clonotype was seen repeatedly, ten times or more. The DNA for the CDR3 is TGCGGAGGGGGGCGTCTGGAGAACACTGAAGCTTTCTTT. Translation gives CGGGRLENTEAFF. V and J are TRBV29-1 and TRBJ1-1; a weak D match, TRBD1 (6 bases). Germline V gene sequence: CDR1 SQVTM, CDR2 ANQGSEA. This CDR3 has 13 residues.

This clonotype has more than one count but fewer than ten. V usage is TRBV7-3 and J usage is TRBJ2-1; maybe TRBD1 (5 bases). Germline V gene data show CDR1 as SGHTA and CDR2 as FQGTGA. The CDR3 sequence is 13 residues long. V was cut by 8 bases and J by 5 bases, with 13 bases left in between. The CDR3 DNA reads as TGTGCCAGCGCAAGGGGCAGCAACAATGAGCAGTTCTTC. Protein product: CASARGSNNEQFF.

Ten or more counts support this clonotype. This chain joins TRBV5-6 and TRBJ2-3, with 10 nucleotides matching TRBD1. Trimming cost V 1 base and J 4 bases; bases outside gene matches: 3. This CDR3 comprises 15 residues. Looked up from germline, CDR1 is SGHDT and CDR2 is YYEEEE. As DNA, the CDR3 is TGTGCCAGCAGCTTGTCAGGGACAGGGGCAGATACGCAGTATTTT. Translation: CASSLSGTGADTQYF.

This clonotype was observed a few times. This chain joins TRBV20-1 and TRBJ2-2; D may be TRBD2 (6 bases). The CDR3 has 14 amino acids. V lost 3 bases and J 2 bases, leaving 10 bases between the germline ends. Germline loops: CDR1 DFQATT, CDR2 SNEGSKA (reference sequence). The CDR3 coding sequence is TGCAGTGCTAGGGTGCGGGATAACACCGGGGAGCTGTTTTTT. Amino acids: CSARVRDNTGELFF.

This clonotype was counted at least ten times. The limits of the CDR3 on the DNA are not certain, so only TCRdb's listed CDR3 is given. The chain employs TRBV7-5 and TRBJ2-7; the table's D call TRBD1 went unverified against the DNA. TRBV7-5 is tagged as a pseudogene. The CDR3 numbers 18 amino acids, ends counted. This CDR3 is CISVPEASGTRAPYEQYF.

This clonotype was found many times. This chain uses TRBV9 with TRBJ2-1; 8 bases agree with TRBD2. The junction had 9 bases not matched to a gene; V was cut back by 0 bases and J by 7 bases. CDR1 SGDLS and CDR2 YYNGEE come from the germline V gene. This CDR3 comprises 16 residues. Here the CDR3 DNA reads TGTGCCAGCAGCGTAGCGGGGGGGCCTTTAAGTAATGAGCAGTTCTTC. Translating it yields CASSVAGGPLSNEQFF.

This clonotype was seen repeatedly, ten times or more. The rearrangement uses TRBV18 and TRBJ1-1; 8 positions agree with TRBD1. V lost 3 bases, J lost 1 base, and 7 bases stayed unmatched. Per germline, CDR1 KGHSH and CDR2 LQKENI. This CDR3 is built from 16 residues. CDR3 amino acids: CASSPYLTGENTEAFF. The CDR3 region has the DNA TGTGCCAGCTCACCTTACTTGACAGGGGAGAACACTGAAGCTTTCTTT.

CDR3 in DNA: TGTGCCAGCAGCTTTCAACGGGGGGGCCGGACAGATACGCAGTATTTT. Protein product: CASSFQRGGRTDTQYF. The chain joins TRBV11-2 to TRBJ2-3; 8 nucleotides align to TRBD2. The CDR3 length is 16 residues. V gave up 3 bases and J gave up 3 bases; unmatched junction bases: 8. Germline assignment: CDR1 SGHAT and CDR2 FQNNGV.

The CDR3 reads CATADRNGNQPQHF. CDR3 in DNA: TGTGCCACCGCGGACAGAAATGGGAATCAGCCCCAGCATTTT. V is TRBV19 and J is TRBJ1-5; D may be TRBD1 (6 bases). The CDR3 sequence is 14 residues long. Germline loops: CDR1 LNHDA, CDR2 SQIVND (reference sequence). Trimming cost V 10 bases and J 4 bases, with 17 bases left between them.

At least ten counts were recorded for this clonotype. This chain joins TRBV7-9 and TRBJ2-2; D perhaps matches TRBD1 (6 bases). V was shortened by 1 base and J by 0 bases, with 12 bases between the two germline ends. The CDR3 is 17 residues long. Looked up from germline, CDR1 is SEHNR and CDR2 is FQNEAQ (reference sequence). This CDR3 reads CASSLVGRGSNTGELFF. The DNA of the CDR3 is TGTGCCAGCAGCTTAGTGGGCAGGGGATCGAACACCGGGGAGCTGTTTTTT. Full variable domain (outside the CDR3, taken from reference TRBV7-9 and TRBJ2-2): DTGVSQNPRHKITKRGQNVTFRCDPISEHNRLYWYRQTLGQGPEFLTYFQNEAQLEKSRLLSDRFSAERPKGSFSTLEIQRTEQGDSAMYLCASSLVGRGSNTGELFFGEGSRLTVL.

A word on this clonotype: A much larger clone sits a single nucleotide away, making a read error possible. V usage is TRBV7-2 and J usage is TRBJ2-7, with 7 bases matching TRBD1. The CDR3 loop spans 13 amino acids. Per the germline V gene, CDR1 is SGHTA and CDR2 is FQGNSA. J lost 3 bases, V lost 5 bases, and 4 bases had no gene match. The CDR3 coding sequence is TGTGCCAGCAGCGAGCGACAGGGCTACGAGCAGTACTTC. It codes for CASSERQGYEQYF. The full variable domain, rest sourced from reference TRBV7-2 and TRBJ2-7, is GAGVSQSPSNKVTEKGKDVELRCDPISGHTALYWYRQSLGQGLEFLIYFQGNSAPDKSGLPSDRFSAERTGGSVSTLTIQRTQQEDSAVYLCASSERQGYEQYFGPGTRLTVT.

This clonotype was detected ten times or more. The chain is built from TRBV10-2 and TRBJ2-5, with 7 positions matching TRBD2. The V gene end was trimmed by 2 bases and the J gene end by 5 bases; junction bases not matched to a gene: 14. Germline values: CDR1 WSHSY, CDR2 SAAADI. The CDR3 is 17 residues long. This CDR3 reads CASSENWPLSGKETQYF. The CDR3 DNA sequence: TGCGCCAGCAGTGAGAATTGGCCACTAAGCGGGAAGGAGACCCAGTACTTC.